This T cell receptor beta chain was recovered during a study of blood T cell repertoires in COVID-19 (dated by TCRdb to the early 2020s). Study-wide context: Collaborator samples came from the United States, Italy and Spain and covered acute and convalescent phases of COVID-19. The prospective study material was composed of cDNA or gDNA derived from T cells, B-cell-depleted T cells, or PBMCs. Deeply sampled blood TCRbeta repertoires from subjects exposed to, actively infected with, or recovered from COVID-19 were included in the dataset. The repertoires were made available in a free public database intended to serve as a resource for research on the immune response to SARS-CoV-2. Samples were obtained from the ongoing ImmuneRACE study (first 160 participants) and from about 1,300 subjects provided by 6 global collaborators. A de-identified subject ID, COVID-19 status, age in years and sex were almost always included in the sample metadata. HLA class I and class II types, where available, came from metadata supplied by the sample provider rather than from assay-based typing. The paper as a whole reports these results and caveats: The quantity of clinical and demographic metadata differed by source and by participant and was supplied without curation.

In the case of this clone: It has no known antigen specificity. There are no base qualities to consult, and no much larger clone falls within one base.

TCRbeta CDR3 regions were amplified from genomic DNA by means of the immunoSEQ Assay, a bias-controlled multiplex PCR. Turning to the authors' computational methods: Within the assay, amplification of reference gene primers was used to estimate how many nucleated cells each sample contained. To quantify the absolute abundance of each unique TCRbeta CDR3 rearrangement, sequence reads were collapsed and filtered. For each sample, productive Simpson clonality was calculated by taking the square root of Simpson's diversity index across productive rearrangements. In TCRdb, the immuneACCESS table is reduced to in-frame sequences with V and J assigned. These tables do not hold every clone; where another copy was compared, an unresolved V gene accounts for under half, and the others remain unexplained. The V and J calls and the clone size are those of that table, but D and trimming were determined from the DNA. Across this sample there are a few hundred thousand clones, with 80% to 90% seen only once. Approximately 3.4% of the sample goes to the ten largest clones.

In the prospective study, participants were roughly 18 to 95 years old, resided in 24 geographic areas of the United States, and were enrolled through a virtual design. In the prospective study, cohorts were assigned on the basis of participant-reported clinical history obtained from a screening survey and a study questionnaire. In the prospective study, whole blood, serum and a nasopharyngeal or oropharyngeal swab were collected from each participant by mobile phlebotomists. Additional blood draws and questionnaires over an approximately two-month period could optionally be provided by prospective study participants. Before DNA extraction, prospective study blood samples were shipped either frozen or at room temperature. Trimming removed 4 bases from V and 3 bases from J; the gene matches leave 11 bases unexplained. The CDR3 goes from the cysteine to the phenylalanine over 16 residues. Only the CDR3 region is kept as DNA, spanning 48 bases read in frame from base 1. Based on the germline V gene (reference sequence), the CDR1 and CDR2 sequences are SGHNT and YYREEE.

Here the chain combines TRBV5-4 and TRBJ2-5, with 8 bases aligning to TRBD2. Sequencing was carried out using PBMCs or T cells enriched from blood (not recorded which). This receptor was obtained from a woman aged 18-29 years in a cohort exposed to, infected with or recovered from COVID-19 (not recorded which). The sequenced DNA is TGTGCCAGCAGCACGGGGGGGACTGATAGAGAAGAGACCCAGTACTTC. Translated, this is CASSTGGTDREETQYF.